These T cell receptor beta chains were read from a single sample in a study of molecular identifiers for immune sequencing clone quantification. TCRdb ran MiXCR on the PCR reads and lists one entry per CDR3 protein. The data show hundreds of thousands of distinct CDR3 sequences, 25% seen once. The sample comprised naive CD8+ T cells from blood, with Jurkat cell RNA spiked in. The source of these receptors is a human donor in good health. Some libraries in this study had Jurkat cell RNA spiked in. Each CDR3 is given with its conserved first and last residue. The D gene is left open where the match is weak. Size is omitted from some rows. Given values are once, few, many or a class for expanded clones.

many	TRBJ2-1	TRBV24-1	TRBD2	TGTGCCACCAGTGATTTGCGGACTGATCGACTAGCGGGCCGGTCCTACAATGAGCAGTTCTTC	CATSDLRTDRLAGRSYNEQFF
few	TRBJ2-7	TRBV28	TRBD2	TGTGCCAGCAGTCTCGGACTAGCGGGAGAGAACGAGCAGTACTTC	CASSLGLAGENEQYF
many	TRBJ2-3	TRBV7-9	.	TGTGCCAGCAGCTTAGTTGGCAGGACCACAGATACGCAGTATTTT	CASSLVGRTTDTQYF
.	TRBJ2-2	TRBV7-7	TRBD1	TGTGCTAGCAGCTCCGGGACAGGGTCAGCCGGGGAGCTGTTTTTT	CASSSGTGSAGELFF
.	TRBJ2-1	TRBV27	TRBD2	TGCGCCAGCAGTCCGGGGACTAGCGGGGGTGGTGAGCAGTTCTTC	CASSPGTSGGGEQFF
many	TRBJ1-5	TRBV20-1	.	TGCAGTGCCGGGATTCATAGCAATCAGCCCCAGCATTTT	CSAGIHSNQPQHF
few	TRBJ2-2	TRBV12-3/TRBV12-4	.	TGTGCCAGCAGTTTAAACGGTCGGGCAGGGGACACCGGGGAGCTGTTTTTT	CASSLNGRAGDTGELFF
many	TRBJ2-4	TRBV19	.	.	CASTSGVAKNIQYF
.	TRBJ1-1	TRBV24-1	.	TGTGCCACCAGTGTGGGGGTAGGGACTGAAGCTTTCTTT	CATSVGVGTEAFF
few	TRBJ2-2	TRBV30	.	TGTGCCTGGGATATCGGGGTGAACACCGGGGAGCTGTTTTTT	CAWDIGVNTGELFF
many	TRBJ2-7	TRBV6-2/TRBV6-3	.	TGTGCCAGCAGTTACCCGTCTAGTGTCGAGCAGTACTTC	CASSYPSSVEQYF
.	TRBJ2-3	TRBV19	.	TGTGCCAGTAGTATAGATCCGACAGGCCTAGCAGATACGCAGTATTTT	CASSIDPTGLADTQYF
many	TRBJ2-3	TRBV7-2	TRBD2	TGTGCCAGCAGCACGGGAGGAAAGCGGGACACAGATACGCAGTATTTT	CASSTGGKRDTDTQYF
.	TRBJ2-5	TRBV12-3/TRBV12-4	TRBD2	TGTGCCAGCAGTCCGGGACTAGCGGGCCCTGAGCAAGAGACCCAGTACTTC	CASSPGLAGPEQETQYF
many	TRBJ2-7	TRBV20-1	.	TGCAGAGCTCATCCGAGGGACCGAACCTACGAGCAGTACTTC	CRAHPRDRTYEQYF
many	TRBJ2-7	TRBV27	TRBD1	TGTGCCAGCAGTTCGGCAGGGGGTCGGTACGAGCAGTACTTC	CASSSAGGRYEQYF
few	TRBJ2-2	TRBV9	.	TGTGCCAGCAGCGTAGTGTCGGGGACCGGGGAGCTGTTTTTT	CASSVVSGTGELFF
many	TRBJ1-1	TRBV13	.	TGTGCCAGCAGCTTCACAGGGAGTCGGAACACTGAAGCTTTCTTT	CASSFTGSRNTEAFF
.	TRBJ1-5	TRBV19	TRBD1	TGTGCCAGTACCGTTCAGGGGGCTGGGAATCAGCCCCAGCATTTT	CASTVQGAGNQPQHF
many	TRBJ1-1	TRBV28	TRBD1	TGTGCCAGCAGTTCCACAGGGGTGGGAACTGAAGCTTTCTTT	CASSSTGVGTEAFF
many	TRBJ2-3	TRBV6-2/TRBV6-3	TRBD2	TGTGCCAGCAGCCTCGTCCCGGGACTAGCGGACACAGATACGCAGTATTTT	CASSLVPGLADTDTQYF
.	TRBJ1-4	TRBV5-3	.	TGTGCCAGCAGCTTAAGGGAGGGGAAACTGTTTTTT	CASSLREGKLFF
.	TRBJ2-3	TRBV7-8	.	TGTGCCAGCAGCTTAGTGGTGGGTTTCGCGTATTTT	CASSLVVGFAYF
.	TRBJ2-7	TRBV4-3	.	TGCGCCAGCAGCCAAGATCGTGGGAGACGCGAGCAGTACTTC	CASSQDRGRREQYF
many	TRBJ2-7	TRBV30	.	TGTGCCTGGAGTGTAATGGGAGCAGGCCAGCACTTC	CAWSVMGAGQHF
.	TRBJ2-7	TRBV20-1	.	TGCAGTGCTAGGGCTCAAGACAGCTACGAGCAGTACTTC	CSARAQDSYEQYF
few	TRBJ2-1	TRBV7-9	.	TGTGCCAGCAGCTTAGTTTTGGGCCGGAACCTCAACGGGAATGAGCAGTTCTTC	CASSLVLGRNLNGNEQFF
.	TRBJ2-7	TRBV20-1	TRBD1	TGCAGTGCTAGACCCCGGACAGGGGGCTGCGAGCAGTACTTC	CSARPRTGGCEQYF
.	TRBJ2-3	TRBV2	TRBD2	TGTGCCAGCACTCGGGCGGGAGTTAGCACAGATACGCAGTATTTT	CASTRAGVSTDTQYF
.	TRBJ2-4	TRBV6-2/TRBV6-3	.	TGTGCCAGCAGTTACTCGATAGGACTTAAAAACATTCAGTACTTC	CASSYSIGLKNIQYF
few	TRBJ2-5	TRBV5-4	TRBD2	TGTGCCAGCACCGACAGGACTAGCGGGGTCGGAATCCAAGAGACCCAGTACTTC	CASTDRTSGVGIQETQYF
.	TRBJ1-5	TRBV6-5	.	TGTGCCAGCAGTCCCTCCGGGGGCGGCTATAGCAATCAGCCCCAGCATTTT	CASSPSGGGYSNQPQHF
many	TRBJ1-6	TRBV6-5	.	TGTGCCAGCAGTTACTCGACTGGGCAGGGAAATTCACCCCTCCACTTT	CASSYSTGQGNSPLHF
.	TRBJ2-1	TRBV24-1	.	TGTGCCACCAGTGATTGGGACACCAGCTCCTACAATGAGCAGTTCTTC	CATSDWDTSSYNEQFF
.	TRBJ1-6	TRBV20-1	.	TGCAGTGCTAGACCTCTTGGGATTGGACAAGAATTAATTTCGTCACCCCTCCACTTT	CSARPLGIGQELISSPLHF
few	TRBJ1-5	TRBV10-2	.	TGCGCCAGCAATGACGGACGGAGCAATCAGCCCCAGCATTTT	CASNDGRSNQPQHF
many	TRBJ2-4	TRBV6-2/TRBV6-3	.	TGTGCCAGCAGTTACTCGATCACAGGGGCCAAAAACATTCAGTACTTC	CASSYSITGAKNIQYF
few	TRBJ2-7	TRBV19	TRBD1	TGTGCCAGTAGTATGGGGACAGGGCGTTTGTACGAGCAGTACTTC	CASSMGTGRLYEQYF
many	TRBJ2-1	TRBV29-1	TRBD2	TGCAGCGTCACCCCCGGGACTAGCGGGATAAATGAGCAGTTCTTC	CSVTPGTSGINEQFF
.	TRBJ1-3	TRBV5-5	TRBD1	TGTGCCAGCAGCTGGCGAACCGGGACAGGGGACATAAACTCTGGAAACACCATATATTTT	CASSWRTGTGDINSGNTIYF
few	TRBJ1-2	TRBV12-3/TRBV12-4	.	TGTGCCAGCAGTTTCGGGGGATACTATGGCTACACCTTC	CASSFGGYYGYTF
few	TRBJ1-1	TRBV12-3/TRBV12-4	.	TGTGCCAGCAGCGCCGGGGTGAACACTGAAGCTTTCTTT	CASSAGVNTEAFF
.	TRBJ1-4	TRBV5-4	TRBD1	TGTGCCAGCAGCACGGGACAGGGGCGGGCTAATGAAAAACTGTTTTTT	CASSTGQGRANEKLFF
many	TRBJ1-5	TRBV5-5	.	TGTGCCAGCAGTTCGGACCGCTCCGAGCCCCAGCATTTT	CASSSDRSEPQHF
many	TRBJ1-5	TRBV7-9	TRBD1	TGTGCCAGCAGCTCCCACCAACCGGGACAGCCTTATAGCAATCAGCCCCAGCATTTT	CASSSHQPGQPYSNQPQHF
.	TRBJ2-2	TRBV10-3	TRBD1	TGTGCCATCAGTGAAAAGGGGGCGGACACCGGGGAGCTGTTTTTT	CAISEKGADTGELFF
.	TRBJ2-5	TRBV30	TRBD1	TGTGCCTGGAGTCCCTGGGACAGCGAAGAGACCCAGTACTTC	CAWSPWDSEETQYF
many	TRBJ2-7	TRBV4-3	TRBD1	TGCGCCAGCGGGATGGGACAGGGGGCTTACGAGCAGTACTTC	CASGMGQGAYEQYF
.	TRBJ2-5	TRBV2	.	TGTGCCAGCACCGCGGGCGGCGGGATCCCGTACCAAGAGACCCAGTACTTC	CASTAGGGIPYQETQYF
.	TRBJ1-2	TRBV19	.	TGTGCCAGTAGTACCTACTATGGCTACACCTTC	CASSTYYGYTF